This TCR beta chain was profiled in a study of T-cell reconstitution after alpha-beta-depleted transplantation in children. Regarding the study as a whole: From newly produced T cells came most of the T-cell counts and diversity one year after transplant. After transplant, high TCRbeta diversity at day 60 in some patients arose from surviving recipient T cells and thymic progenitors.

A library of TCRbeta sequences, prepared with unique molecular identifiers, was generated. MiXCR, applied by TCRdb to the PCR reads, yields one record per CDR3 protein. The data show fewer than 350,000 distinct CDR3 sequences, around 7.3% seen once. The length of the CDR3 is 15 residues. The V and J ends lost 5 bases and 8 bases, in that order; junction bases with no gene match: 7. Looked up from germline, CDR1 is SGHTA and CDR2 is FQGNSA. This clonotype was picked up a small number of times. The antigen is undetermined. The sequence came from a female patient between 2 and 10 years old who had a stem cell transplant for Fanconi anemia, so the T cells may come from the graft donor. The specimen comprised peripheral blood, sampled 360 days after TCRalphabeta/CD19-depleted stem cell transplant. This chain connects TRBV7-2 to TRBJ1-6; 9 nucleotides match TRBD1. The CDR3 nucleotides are TGTGCCAGCAGCGAGTCCGGGACAGGGTATTCACCCCTCCACTTT. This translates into CASSESGTGYSPLHF.